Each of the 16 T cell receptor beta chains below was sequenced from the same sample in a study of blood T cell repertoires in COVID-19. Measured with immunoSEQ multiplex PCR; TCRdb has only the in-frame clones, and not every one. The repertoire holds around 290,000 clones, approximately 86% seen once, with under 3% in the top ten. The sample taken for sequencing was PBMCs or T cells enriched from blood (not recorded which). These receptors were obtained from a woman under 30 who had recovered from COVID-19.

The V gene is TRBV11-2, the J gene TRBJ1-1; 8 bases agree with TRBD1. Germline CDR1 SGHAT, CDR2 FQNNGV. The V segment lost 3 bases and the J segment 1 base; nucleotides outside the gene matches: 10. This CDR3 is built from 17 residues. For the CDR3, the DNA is TGTGCCAGCAGCTTCGGGGACAGGATAACCAAGAACACTGAAGCTTTCTTT. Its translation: CASSFGDRITKNTEAFF.

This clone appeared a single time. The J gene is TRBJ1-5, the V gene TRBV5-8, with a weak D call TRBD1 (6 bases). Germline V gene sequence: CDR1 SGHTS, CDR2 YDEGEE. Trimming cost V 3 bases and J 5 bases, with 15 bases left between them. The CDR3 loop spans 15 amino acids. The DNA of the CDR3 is TGTGCCAGCAGCTGGGGTGTAGGGGGGGATCAGCCCCAGCATTTT. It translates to CASSWGVGGDQPQHF.

The CDR3 protein is CASSVKLAGGAVYSYEQYF. CDR3 in DNA: TGCGCCAGCAGTGTCAAACTAGCGGGGGGCGCGGTCTACTCCTACGAGCAGTACTTC. The chain carries TRBV10-2 and TRBJ2-7; 12 bases fit TRBD2. V was clipped by 4 bases and J by 0 bases; unmatched bases: 13. Germline V CDR1 and CDR2: WSHSY, SAAADI. The CDR3 is 19 residues long.

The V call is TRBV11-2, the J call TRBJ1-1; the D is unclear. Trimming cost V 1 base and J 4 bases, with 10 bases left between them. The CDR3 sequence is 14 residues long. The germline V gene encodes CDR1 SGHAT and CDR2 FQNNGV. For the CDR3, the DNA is TGTGCCAGCAGCTTAGGAGGGCCCGCCACTGAAGCTTTCTTT. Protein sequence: CASSLGGPATEAFF.

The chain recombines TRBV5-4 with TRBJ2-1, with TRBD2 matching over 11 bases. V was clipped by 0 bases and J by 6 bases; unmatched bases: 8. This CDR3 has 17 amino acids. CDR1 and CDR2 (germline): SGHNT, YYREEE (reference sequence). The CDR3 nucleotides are TGTGCCAGCAGCTTGGGATTTAGCGGGAGGGCCGGCAATGAGCAGTTCTTC. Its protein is CASSLGFSGRAGNEQFF.

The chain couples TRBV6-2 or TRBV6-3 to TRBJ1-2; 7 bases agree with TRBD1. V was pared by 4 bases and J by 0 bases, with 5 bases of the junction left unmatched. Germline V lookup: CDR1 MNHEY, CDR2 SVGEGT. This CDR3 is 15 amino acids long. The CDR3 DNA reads TGTGCCAGCAGTTCAAACAGGGGATCTAACTATGGCTACACCTTC. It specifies CASSSNRGSNYGYTF.

CDR3 in DNA: TGTGCCAGCAGCTCATTCGACAGGACTAGTTCACCCCTCCACTTT. Its translation: CASSSFDRTSSPLHF. This sequence joins TRBV7-9 and TRBJ1-6; maybe TRBD1 (6 bases). V was trimmed by 4 bases and J by 9 bases, leaving 16 bases between them. This CDR3 region has 15 residues. The germline CDR1 and CDR2 sequences are SEHNR and FQNEAQ (reference sequence).

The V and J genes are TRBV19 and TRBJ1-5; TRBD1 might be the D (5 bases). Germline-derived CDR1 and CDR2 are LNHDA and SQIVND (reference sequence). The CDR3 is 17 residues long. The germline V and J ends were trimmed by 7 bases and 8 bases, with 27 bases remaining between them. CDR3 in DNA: TGTGCCAGTACCCTAGGGCGGGACTCTGGACGAACCGAGCCCCAGCATTTT. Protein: CASTLGRDSGRTEPQHF.

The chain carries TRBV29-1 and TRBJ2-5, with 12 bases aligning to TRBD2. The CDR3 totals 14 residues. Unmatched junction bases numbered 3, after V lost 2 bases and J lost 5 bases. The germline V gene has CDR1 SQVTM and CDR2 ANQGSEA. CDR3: CSVEPSGGAETQYF. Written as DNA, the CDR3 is TGCAGCGTTGAACCTAGCGGGGGGGCGGAGACCCAGTACTTC. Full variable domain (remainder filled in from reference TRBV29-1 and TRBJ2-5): SAVISQKPSRDICQRGTSLTIQCQVDSQVTMMFWYRQQPGQSLTLIATANQGSEATYESGFVIDKFPISRPNLTFSTLTVSNMSPEDSSIYLCSVEPSGGAETQYFGPGTRLLVL.

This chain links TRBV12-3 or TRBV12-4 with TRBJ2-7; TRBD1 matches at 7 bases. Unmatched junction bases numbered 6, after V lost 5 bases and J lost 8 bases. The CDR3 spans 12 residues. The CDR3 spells CASSPNRGKQYF. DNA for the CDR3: TGTGCCAGCAGTCCCAACAGGGGAAAGCAGTACTTC.

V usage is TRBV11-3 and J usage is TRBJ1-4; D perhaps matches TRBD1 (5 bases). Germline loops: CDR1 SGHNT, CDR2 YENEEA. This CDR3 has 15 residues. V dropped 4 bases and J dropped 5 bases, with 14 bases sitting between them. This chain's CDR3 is CASSSIRGGNEKLFF. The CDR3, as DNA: TGTGCCAGCAGCTCTATAAGGGGAGGCAATGAAAAACTGTTTTTT.

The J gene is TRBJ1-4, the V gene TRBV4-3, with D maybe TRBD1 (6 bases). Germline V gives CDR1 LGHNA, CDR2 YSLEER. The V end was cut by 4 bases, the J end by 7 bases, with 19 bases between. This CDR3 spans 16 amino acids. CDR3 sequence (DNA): TGCGCCAGCAGCCCTTCTCAGCCTCAGGGGAGTGAAAAACTGTTTTTT. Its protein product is CASSPSQPQGSEKLFF.

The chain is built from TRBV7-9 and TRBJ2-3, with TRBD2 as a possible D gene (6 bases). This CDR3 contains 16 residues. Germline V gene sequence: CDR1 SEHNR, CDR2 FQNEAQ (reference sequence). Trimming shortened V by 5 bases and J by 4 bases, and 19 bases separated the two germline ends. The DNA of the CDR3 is TGTGCCAGCAGCCGCCTAGTTGCGCGGGGTGCAGATACGCAGTATTTT. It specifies CASSRLVARGADTQYF.

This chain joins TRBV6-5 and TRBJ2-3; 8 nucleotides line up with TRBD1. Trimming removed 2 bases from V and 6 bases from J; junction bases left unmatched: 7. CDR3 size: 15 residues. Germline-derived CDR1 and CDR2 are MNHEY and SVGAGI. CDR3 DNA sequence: TGTGCCAGCAGTTACGGCAGGGGGCCTTGGGATACGCAGTATTTT. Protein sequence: CASSYGRGPWDTQYF.

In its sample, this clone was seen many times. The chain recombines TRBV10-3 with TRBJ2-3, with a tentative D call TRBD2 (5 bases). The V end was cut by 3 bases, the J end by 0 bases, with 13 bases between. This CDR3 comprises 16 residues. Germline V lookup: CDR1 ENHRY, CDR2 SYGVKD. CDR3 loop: CAISDLGSPSTDTQYF. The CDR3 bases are TGTGCCATCAGTGACCTAGGGAGCCCTAGCACAGATACGCAGTATTTT.

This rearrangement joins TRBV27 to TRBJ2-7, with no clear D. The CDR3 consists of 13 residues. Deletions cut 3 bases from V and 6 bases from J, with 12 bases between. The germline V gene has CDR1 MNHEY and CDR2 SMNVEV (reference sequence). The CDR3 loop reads CASSFTEVAEQYF. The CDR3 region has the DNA TGTGCCAGCAGTTTTACAGAAGTCGCCGAGCAGTACTTC.